The TCR beta chain under discussion was sequenced for a study of blood T cell repertoires in COVID-19. Study-level background: Samples came from the United States, Italy and Spain, spanning acute and convalescent COVID-19. Sample material is recorded as cDNA or gDNA derived from T cells, B-cell-depleted T cells, or PBMCs.

The V and J ends lost 6 bases and 12 bases respectively, with 16 bases between them. The CDR3 runs 12 residues. The method was immunoSEQ multiplex PCR; TCRdb's version includes in-frame clones alone and lacks a portion of them. This table holds about 170,000 clones, more than 65% found once. The chain uses TRBV12-3 or TRBV12-4 and TRBJ2-3; TRBD2 might be the D (5 bases). The sequence was obtained from a human donor with acute or convalescent COVID-19. The donor label of this sample is uncertain. The sample was peripheral blood. DNA for the CDR3: TGTGCCAGCAGCAAGGACTCCCAGGCCCAGTATTTT. It encodes CASSKDSQAQYF.